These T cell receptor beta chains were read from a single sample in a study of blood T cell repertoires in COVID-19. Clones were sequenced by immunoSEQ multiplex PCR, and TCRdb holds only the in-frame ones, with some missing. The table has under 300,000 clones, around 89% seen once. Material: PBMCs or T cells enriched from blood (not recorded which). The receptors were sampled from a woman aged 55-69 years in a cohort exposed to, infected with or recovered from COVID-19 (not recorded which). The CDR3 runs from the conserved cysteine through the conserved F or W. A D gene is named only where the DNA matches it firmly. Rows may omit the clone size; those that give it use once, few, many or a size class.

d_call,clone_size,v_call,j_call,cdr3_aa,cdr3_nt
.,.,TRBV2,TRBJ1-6,CASSERSGLVIHF,TGTGCCAGCAGTGAACGATCGGGTCTAGTCATCCACTTT
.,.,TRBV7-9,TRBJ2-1,CASSLSLEPDEQFF,TGTGCCAGCAGCTTATCTCTAGAGCCGGATGAGCAGTTCTTC
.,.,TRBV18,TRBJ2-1,CASSPPLSSYNEQFF,TGTGCCAGCTCACCACCTCTAAGCTCCTACAATGAGCAGTTCTTC
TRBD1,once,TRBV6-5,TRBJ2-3,CASRPQGAPADTQYF,TGTGCCAGCAGACCACAGGGGGCGCCGGCAGATACGCAGTATTTT
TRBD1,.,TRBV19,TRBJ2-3,CASSQDRVSTDTQYF,TGTGCCAGTAGTCAGGACAGGGTTAGCACAGATACGCAGTATTTT
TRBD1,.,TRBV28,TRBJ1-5,CASRPRGTGGNQPQHF,TGTGCCAGCAGGCCGCGCGGGACAGGGGGCAATCAGCCCCAGCATTTT
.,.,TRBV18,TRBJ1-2,CASSAGRLDTF,TGTGCCAGCTCAGCAGGAAGGCTTGACACCTTC
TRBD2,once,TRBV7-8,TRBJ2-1,CASQSGSAYNEQFF,TGTGCCTCCCAAAGCGGGAGCGCCTACAATGAGCAGTTCTTC
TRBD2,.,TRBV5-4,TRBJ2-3,CASSPGAGSGRITDTQYF,TGTGCCAGCAGCCCTGGGGCTGGGAGCGGGAGGATAACAGATACGCAGTATTTT
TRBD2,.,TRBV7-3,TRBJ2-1,CASSQGLASYNEQFF,TGTGCCAGCAGCCAGGGACTAGCTTCCTACAATGAGCAGTTCTTC
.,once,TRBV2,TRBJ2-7,CASLLSRGSSYEQYF,TGTGCCAGCTTACTTTCTAGGGGCAGTTCCTACGAGCAGTACTTC
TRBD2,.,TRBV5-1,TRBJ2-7,CASSLEAGGHEQYF,TGCGCCAGTAGTTTGGAAGCGGGAGGGCACGAGCAGTACTTC
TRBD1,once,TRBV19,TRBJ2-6,CASSTGTGGVGANVLTF,TGTGCCAGTAGCACCGGGACAGGGGGCGTTGGGGCCAACGTCCTGACTTTC
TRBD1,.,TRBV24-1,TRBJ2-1,CATSDPGQHYNEQFF,TGTGCCACCAGTGACCCGGGACAGCACTACAATGAGCAGTTCTTC
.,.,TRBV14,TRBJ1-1,CASSPAGTTNTEAFF,TGTGCCAGCAGCCCGGCCGGGACAACGAACACTGAAGCTTTCTTT
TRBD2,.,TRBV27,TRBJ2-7,CASSYLAGGPDEQYF,TGTGCCAGCAGCTATCTAGCGGGAGGGCCGGACGAGCAGTACTTC
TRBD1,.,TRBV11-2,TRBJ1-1,CASSSRQGGTEAFF,TGTGCCAGCAGCTCTCGACAGGGAGGAACTGAAGCTTTCTTT
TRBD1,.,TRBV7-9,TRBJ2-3,CASSSGQTDTDTQYF,TGTGCCAGCAGCTCGGGACAGACGGACACAGATACGCAGTATTTT
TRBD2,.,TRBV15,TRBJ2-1,CATVLAGVDNEQFF,TGTGCCACCGTACTAGCGGGAGTAGATAATGAGCAGTTCTTC
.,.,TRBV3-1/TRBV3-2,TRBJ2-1,CASSPGTLSYNEQFF,TGTGCCAGCAGCCCCGGGACTTTATCCTACAATGAGCAGTTCTTC
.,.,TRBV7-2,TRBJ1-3,CASRASPGQGNTIYF,TGTGCCAGCAGAGCCTCTCCGGGACAAGGAAACACCATATATTTT
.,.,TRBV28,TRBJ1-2,CASSLGASNYGYTF,TGTGCCAGCAGTTTAGGGGCCTCCAACTATGGCTACACCTTC
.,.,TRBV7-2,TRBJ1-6,CASSLIGNSYNSPLHF,TGTGCCAGCAGCTTGATCGGGAACTCCTATAATTCACCCCTCCACTTT
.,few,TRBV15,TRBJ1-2,CATRSTGSGGYTF,TGTGCCACCAGGTCGACAGGCTCCGGAGGCTACACCTTC
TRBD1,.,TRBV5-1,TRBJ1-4,CASSPGQGNEKLFF,TGCGCCAGCAGCCCGGGACAGGGGAATGAAAAACTGTTTTTT
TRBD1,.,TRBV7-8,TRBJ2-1,CASSLDKGANEQFF,TGTGCCAGCAGCTTAGATAAGGGGGCGAATGAGCAGTTCTTC
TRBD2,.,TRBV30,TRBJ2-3,CAWSAGLAGLADTQYF,TGTGCCTGGAGTGCCGGCTTAGCGGGATTAGCAGATACGCAGTATTTT
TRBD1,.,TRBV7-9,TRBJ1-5,CASSLGQGNQPQHF,TGTGCCAGCAGCTTAGGACAGGGGAATCAGCCCCAGCATTTT
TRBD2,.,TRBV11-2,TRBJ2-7,CASSPRGLAGVFEQYF,TGTGCCAGCAGCCCACGGGGACTAGCGGGAGTCTTCGAGCAGTACTTC
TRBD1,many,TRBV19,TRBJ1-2,CASSARTGPYGYTF,TGTGCCAGTAGTGCGCGGACAGGCCCATATGGCTACACCTTC
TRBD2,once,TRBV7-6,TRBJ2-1,CASSSTGTTLSEQFF,TGTGCCAGCAGCTCCACCGGGACTACCCTCAGTGAGCAGTTCTTC
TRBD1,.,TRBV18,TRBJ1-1,CASSAGTGGGLGREAFF,TGTGCCAGCTCAGCCGGGACAGGGGGCGGATTGGGAAGAGAAGCTTTCTTT
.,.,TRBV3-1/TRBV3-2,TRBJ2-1,CASSQSGAISYNEQFF,TGTGCCAGCAGCCAATCAGGTGCAATCTCCTACAATGAGCAGTTCTTC
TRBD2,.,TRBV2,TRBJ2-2,CASSAWLAGGAGELFF,TGTGCCAGCAGTGCATGGCTAGCGGGAGGGGCCGGGGAGCTGTTTTTT
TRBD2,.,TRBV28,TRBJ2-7,CASSSWLLLAGLAPYEQYF,TGTGCCAGCAGTTCTTGGCTTTTACTAGCGGGGCTAGCTCCCTACGAGCAGTACTTC
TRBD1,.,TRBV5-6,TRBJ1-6,CASSDRDRSSYNSPLHF,TGTGCCAGCAGCGATCGGGACAGAAGCTCCTATAATTCACCCCTCCACTTT
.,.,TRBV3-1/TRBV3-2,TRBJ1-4,CASSRNPTGLNEKLFF,TGTGCCAGCAGCAGGAACCCGACAGGACTTAATGAAAAACTGTTTTTT
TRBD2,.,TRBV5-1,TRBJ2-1,CASSLGGTNTMEQFF,TGCGCCAGCAGCTTGGGTGGGACTAATACAATGGAGCAGTTCTTC
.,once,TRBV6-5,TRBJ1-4,CASSRGSATNEKLFF,TGTGCCAGCAGCCGCGGCTCTGCAACTAATGAAAAACTGTTTTTT
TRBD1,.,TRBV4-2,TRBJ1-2,CASSRELTGEDGYTF,TGTGCCAGCAGCCGCGAGCTGACAGGGGAGGATGGCTACACCTTC
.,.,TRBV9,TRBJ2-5,CASSGVTGKETQYF,TGTGCCAGCAGCGGGGTAACAGGGAAAGAGACCCAGTACTTC
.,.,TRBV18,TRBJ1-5,CASSPDIYQPQHF,TGTGCCAGCTCACCTGACATTTATCAGCCCCAGCATTTT
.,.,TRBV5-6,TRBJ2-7,CASSLGAYEQYF,TGTGCCAGCAGCTTGGGCGCGTACGAGCAGTACTTC
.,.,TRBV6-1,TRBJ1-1,CASSELGVTEAFF,TGTGCCAGCAGTGAACTGGGAGTCACTGAAGCTTTCTTT